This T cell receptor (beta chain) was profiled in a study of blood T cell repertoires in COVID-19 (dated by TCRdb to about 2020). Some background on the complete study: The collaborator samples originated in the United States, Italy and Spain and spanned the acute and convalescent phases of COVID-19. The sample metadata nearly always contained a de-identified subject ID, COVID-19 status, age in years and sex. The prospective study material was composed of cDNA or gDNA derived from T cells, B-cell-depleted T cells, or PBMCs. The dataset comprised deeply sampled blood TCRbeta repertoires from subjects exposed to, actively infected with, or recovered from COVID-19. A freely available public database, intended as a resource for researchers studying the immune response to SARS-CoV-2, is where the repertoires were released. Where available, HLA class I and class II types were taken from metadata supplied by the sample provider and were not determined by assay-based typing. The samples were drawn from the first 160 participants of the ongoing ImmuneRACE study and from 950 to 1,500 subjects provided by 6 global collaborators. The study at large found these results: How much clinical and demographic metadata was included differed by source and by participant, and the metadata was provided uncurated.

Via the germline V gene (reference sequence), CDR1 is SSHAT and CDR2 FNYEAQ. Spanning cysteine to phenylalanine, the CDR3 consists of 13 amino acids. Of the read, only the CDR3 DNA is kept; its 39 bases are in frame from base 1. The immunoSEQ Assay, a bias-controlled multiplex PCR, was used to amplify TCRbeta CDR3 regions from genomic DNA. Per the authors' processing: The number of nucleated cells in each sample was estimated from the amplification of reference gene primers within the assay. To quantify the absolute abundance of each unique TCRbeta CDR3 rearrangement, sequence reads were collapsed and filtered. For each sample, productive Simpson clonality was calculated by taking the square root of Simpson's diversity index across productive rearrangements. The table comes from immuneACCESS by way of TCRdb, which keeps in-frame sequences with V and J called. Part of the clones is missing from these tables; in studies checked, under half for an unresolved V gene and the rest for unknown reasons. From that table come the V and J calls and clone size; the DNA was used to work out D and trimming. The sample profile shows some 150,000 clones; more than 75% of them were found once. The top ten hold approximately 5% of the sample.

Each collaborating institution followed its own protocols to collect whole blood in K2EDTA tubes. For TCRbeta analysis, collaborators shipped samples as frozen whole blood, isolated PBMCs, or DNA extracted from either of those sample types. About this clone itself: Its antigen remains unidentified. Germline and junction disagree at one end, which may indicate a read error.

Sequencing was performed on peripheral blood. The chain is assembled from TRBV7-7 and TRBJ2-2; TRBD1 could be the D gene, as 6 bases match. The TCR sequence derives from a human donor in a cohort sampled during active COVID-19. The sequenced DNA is TGTGCTAGCAGCTCACAGGGCGCCGGGGAGCTGTTTTTT. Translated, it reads CASSSQGAGELFF.